The clone carrying this T cell receptor (beta chain) appeared a few times. Antigen unknown. The CDR3 is 11 amino acids. Trimming removed 8 bases from V and 6 bases from J; junction bases left unmatched: 2. From germline, CDR1 is MNHEY and CDR2 SMNVEV (reference sequence). This entry comes from a study of blood T cells in healthy people across ages. The study, taken as a whole, reports: As naive T cell percentage varied, TCR beta diversity correlated strongly with it. Bulk PBMC profiling left naive and antigen-experienced comparisons inconclusive.

Donors were systemically healthy Caucasian individuals from Russia aged about 6 to 90 years. A sample-barcoded 5' primer and a J-beta primer mix were used in a second PCR of roughly 7 to 12 cycles. TCRdb redid the calling of the 5' RACE reads with MiXCR, one entry per CDR3 protein. The sample lists about 1,800,000 distinct CDR3 sequences, over 25% seen once, with more than 6% in the top ten. The chain couples TRBV27 to TRBJ1-1; the match to TRBD1 covers 8 bases. The sample comprised blood. This TCR came from a woman in her 30s in good health. This CDR3 reads CASLTGAEAFF. CDR3 nucleotides: TGTGCCAGCTTGACAGGGGCTGAAGCTTTCTTT.